This T cell receptor (beta chain) derives from a study of control samples from healthy donors and cancer patients. The length of the CDR3 is 14 residues. The V segment lost 0 bases and the J segment 7 bases; nucleotides outside the gene matches: 6. Germline V gives CDR1 SGHRS, CDR2 YFSETQ. This table comes from immunoSEQ multiplex PCR, and its TCRdb copy is limited to in-frame clones, with some not included. The sample shows some 220,000 clones, roughly 94% of them seen only once. Points on this clone: Distinct nucleotide sequences in the sample also encode this CDR3.

The chain joins TRBV5-1 to TRBJ1-1; 7 nucleotides align to TRBD1. The source is a man between 50 and 59 years old in good health. Sequenced sample: blood. In nucleotides, the CDR3 is TGCGCCAGCAGCTTGGGGCAGGGGGGCGGTGAAGCTTTCTTT. This codes for CASSLGQGGGEAFF.